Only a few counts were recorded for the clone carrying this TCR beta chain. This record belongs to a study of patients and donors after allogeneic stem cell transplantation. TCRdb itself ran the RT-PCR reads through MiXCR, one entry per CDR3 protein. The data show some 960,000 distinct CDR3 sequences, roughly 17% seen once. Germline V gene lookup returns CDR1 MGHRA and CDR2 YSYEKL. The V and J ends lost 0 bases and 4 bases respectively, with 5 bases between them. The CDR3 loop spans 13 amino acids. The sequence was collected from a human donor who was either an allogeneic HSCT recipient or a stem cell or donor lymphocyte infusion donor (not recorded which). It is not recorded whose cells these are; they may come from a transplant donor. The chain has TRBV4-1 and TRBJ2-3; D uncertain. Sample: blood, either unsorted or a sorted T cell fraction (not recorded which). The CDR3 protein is CASSQDISDTQYF. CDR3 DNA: TGCGCCAGCAGCCAAGATATCTCAGATACGCAGTATTTT.